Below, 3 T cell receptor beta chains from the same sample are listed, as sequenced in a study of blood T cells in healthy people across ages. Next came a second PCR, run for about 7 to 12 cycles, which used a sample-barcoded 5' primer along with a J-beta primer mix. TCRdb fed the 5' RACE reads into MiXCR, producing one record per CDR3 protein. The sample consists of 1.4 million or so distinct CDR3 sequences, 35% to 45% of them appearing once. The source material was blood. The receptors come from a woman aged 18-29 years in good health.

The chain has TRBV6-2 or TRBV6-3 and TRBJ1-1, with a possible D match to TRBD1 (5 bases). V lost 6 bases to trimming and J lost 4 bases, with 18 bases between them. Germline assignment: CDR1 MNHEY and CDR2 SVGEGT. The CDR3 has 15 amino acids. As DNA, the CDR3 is TGTGCCAGCAGGGAAGAGGGACCTGGAGCCACTGAAGCTTTCTTT. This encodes CASREEGPGATEAFF.

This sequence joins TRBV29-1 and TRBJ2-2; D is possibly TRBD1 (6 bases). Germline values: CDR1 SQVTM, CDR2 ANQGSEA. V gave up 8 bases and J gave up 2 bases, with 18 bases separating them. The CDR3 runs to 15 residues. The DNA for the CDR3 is TGCAGCTGTGGGGGCCCTTCCCCCAACACCGGGGAGCTGTTTTTT. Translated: CSCGGPSPNTGELFF.

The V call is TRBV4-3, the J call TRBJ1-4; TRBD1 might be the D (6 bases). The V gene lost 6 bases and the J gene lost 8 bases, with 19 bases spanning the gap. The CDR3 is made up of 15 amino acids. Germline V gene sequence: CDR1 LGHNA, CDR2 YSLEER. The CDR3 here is CASSNGNREGEKLFF. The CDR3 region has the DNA TGCGCCAGCAGTAACGGAAACAGGGAAGGCGAAAAACTGTTTTTT.